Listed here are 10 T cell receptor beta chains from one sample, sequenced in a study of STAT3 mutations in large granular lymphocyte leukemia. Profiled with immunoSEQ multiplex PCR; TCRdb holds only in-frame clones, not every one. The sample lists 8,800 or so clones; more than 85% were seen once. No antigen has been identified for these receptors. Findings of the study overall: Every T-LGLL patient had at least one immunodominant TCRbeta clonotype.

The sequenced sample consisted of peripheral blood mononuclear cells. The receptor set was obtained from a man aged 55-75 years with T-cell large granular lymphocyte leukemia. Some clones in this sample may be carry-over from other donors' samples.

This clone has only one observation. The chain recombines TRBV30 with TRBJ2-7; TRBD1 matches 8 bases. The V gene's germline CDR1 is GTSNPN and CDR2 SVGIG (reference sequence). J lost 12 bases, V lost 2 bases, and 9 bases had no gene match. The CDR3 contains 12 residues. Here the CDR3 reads CAWSKKDRERYF. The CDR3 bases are TGTGCCTGGAGTAAAAAGGACAGGGAGAGGTACTTC.

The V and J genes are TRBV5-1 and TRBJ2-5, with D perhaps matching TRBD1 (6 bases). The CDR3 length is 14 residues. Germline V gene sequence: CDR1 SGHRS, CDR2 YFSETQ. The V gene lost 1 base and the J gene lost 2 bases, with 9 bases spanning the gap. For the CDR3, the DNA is TGCGCCAGCAGCTTGCTTCAGGGGCAAGAGACCCAGTACTTC. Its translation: CASSLLQGQETQYF.

Here the CDR3 reads CASSPLGQGGTEAFF. The DNA of the CDR3 is TGCGCCAGCAGCCCCCTGGGACAGGGCGGGACTGAAGCTTTCTTT. The V and J genes are TRBV5-1 and TRBJ1-1, with 9 bases that match TRBD1. This CDR3 is built from 15 residues. J lost 5 bases, V lost 4 bases, and 9 bases had no gene match. Germline loops: CDR1 SGHRS, CDR2 YFSETQ.

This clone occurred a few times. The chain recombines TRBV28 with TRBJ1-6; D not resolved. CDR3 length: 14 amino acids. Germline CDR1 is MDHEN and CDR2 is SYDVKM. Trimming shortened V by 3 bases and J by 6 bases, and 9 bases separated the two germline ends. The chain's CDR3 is CASSFPDGNSPLHF. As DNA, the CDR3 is TGTGCCAGCAGTTTTCCGGACGGTAATTCACCCCTCCACTTT.

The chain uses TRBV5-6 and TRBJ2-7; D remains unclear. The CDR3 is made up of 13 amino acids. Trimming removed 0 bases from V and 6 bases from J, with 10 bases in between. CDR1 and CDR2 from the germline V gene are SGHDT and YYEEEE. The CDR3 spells CASSLDGFSEQYF. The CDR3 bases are TGTGCCAGCAGCTTGGACGGCTTCTCCGAGCAGTACTTC.

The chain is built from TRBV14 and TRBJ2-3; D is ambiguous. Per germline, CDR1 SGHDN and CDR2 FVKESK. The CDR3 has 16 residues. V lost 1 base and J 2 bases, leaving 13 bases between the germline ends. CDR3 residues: CASSQVAAVSTDTQYF. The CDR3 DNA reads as TGTGCCAGCAGCCAAGTAGCAGCCGTCTCCACAGATACGCAGTATTTT.

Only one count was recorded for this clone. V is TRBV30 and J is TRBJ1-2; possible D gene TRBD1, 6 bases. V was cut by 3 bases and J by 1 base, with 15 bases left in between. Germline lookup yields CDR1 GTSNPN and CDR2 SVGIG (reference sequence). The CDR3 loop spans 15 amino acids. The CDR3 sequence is CAWRNYREFNYGYTF. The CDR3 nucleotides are TGTGCCTGGAGGAACTACAGGGAGTTTAACTATGGCTACACCTTC.

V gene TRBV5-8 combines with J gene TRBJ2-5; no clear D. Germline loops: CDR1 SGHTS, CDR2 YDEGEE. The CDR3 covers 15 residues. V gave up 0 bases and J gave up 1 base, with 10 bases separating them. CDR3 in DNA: TGTGCCAGCAGCTTGGCATTTGACTCCCAAGAGACCCAGTACTTC. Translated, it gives CASSLAFDSQETQYF.

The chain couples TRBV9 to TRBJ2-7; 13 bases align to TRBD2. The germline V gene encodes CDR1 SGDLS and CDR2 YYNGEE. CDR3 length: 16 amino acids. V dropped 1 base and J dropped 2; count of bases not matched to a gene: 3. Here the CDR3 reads CASSVLGTSGTYEQYF. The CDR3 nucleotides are TGTGCCAGCAGCGTATTGGGGACTAGCGGGACCTACGAGCAGTACTTC.

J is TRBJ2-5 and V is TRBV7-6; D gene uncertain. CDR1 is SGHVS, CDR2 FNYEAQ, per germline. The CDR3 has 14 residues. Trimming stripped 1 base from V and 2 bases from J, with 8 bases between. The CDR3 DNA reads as TGTGCCAGCAGCTTAGGAGTCAGTCAAGAGACCCAGTACTTC. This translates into CASSLGVSQETQYF.